This T cell receptor (beta chain) stems from a study of T cells after posttransplantation cyclophosphamide. Study-wide results and limits: Tissue-infiltrating T cells from skin or gut overlapped little with blood T cells. After PTCy, TRB diversity resembled that of CNI/methotrexate controls.

Method: immunoSEQ multiplex PCR; TCRdb's copy keeps in-frame clones and lacks some. The sample contains tens of thousands of clones, none of them singletons. This CDR3 spans 14 amino acids. V was clipped by 5 bases and J by 0 bases; unmatched bases: 4. Germline V CDR1 and CDR2: PRHDT, FYEKMQ (reference sequence). This clone has a count of ten or more. The antigen is unknown. The related graft donor's blood sample was taken on the day of bone marrow donation. The sequence derives from a middle-aged man in good health, CMV-negative, and a related stem cell transplant donor. J is TRBJ2-7 and V is TRBV13; 7 bases align to TRBD1. Source material: PBMCs. The CDR3 DNA reads TGTGCCAGCAGCCGGAGGACAGGCTCCTACGAGCAGTACTTC. Translation gives CASSRRTGSYEQYF.